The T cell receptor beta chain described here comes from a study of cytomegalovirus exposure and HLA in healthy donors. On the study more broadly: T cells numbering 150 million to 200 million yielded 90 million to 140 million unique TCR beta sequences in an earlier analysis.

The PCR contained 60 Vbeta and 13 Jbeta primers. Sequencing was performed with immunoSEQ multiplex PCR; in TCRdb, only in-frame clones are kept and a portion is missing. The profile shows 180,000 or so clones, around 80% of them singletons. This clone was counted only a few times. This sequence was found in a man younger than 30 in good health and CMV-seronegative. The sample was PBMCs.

The CDR3 DNA reads as TGTGCCAGCAGCGTAGCGCGGGGGGGCCACCCAGTACAGACCGATGAGCAGTTCTTC. Translated: CASSVARGGHPVQTDEQFF. The chain is built from TRBV9 and TRBJ2-1, with TRBD2 matching 9 bases. Germline trimming cut 0 bases from V and 8 bases from J; bases unmatched to any gene: 18. The CDR3 loop spans 19 amino acids. Germline CDR1 is SGDLS and CDR2 is YYNGEE.